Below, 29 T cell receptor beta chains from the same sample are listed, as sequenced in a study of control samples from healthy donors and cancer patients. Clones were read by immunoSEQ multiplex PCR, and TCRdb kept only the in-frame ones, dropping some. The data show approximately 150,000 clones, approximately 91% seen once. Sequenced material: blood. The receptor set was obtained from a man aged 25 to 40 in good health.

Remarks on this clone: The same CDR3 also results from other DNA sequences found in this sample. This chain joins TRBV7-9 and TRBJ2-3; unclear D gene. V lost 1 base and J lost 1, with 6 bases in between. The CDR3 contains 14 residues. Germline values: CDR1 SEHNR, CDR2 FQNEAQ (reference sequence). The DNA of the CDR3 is TGTGCCAGCAGCTTAGTGGCTGGCACAGATACGCAGTATTTT. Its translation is CASSLVAGTDTQYF. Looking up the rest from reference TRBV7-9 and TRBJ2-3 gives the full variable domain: DTGVSQNPRHKITKRGQNVTFRCDPISEHNRLYWYRQTLGQGPEFLTYFQNEAQLEKSRLLSDRFSAERPKGSFSTLEIQRTEQGDSAMYLCASSLVAGTDTQYFGPGTRLTVL.

DNA of the CDR3: TGTGCCAGCAGTTTGACAGGGGGCGGTTACGAGCAGTACTTC. Its protein is CASSLTGGGYEQYF. This chain joins TRBV27 and TRBJ2-7; 10 bases align to TRBD1. CDR1 MNHEY and CDR2 SMNVEV come from the germline V gene (reference sequence). The junction had 3 bases not matched to a gene; V was cut back by 3 bases and J by 4 bases. The CDR3 spans 14 residues.

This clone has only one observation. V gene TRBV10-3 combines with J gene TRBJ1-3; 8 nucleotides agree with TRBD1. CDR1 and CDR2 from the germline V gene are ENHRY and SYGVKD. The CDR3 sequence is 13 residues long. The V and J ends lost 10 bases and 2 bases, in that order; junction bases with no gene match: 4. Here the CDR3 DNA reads TGTGCCAGCCAGGGGGCGACTGGAAACACCATATATTTT. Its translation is CASQGATGNTIYF.

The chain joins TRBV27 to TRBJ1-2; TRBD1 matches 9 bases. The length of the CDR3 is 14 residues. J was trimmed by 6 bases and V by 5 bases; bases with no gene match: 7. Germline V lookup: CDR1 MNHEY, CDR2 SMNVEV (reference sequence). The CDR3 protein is CASSLAGTGHGYTF. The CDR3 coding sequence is TGTGCCAGCAGTCTAGCCGGGACAGGGCATGGCTACACCTTC.

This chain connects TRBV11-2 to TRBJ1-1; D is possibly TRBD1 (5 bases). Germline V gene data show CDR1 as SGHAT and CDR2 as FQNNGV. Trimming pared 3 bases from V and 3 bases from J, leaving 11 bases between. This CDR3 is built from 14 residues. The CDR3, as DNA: TGTGCCAGCAGCTTTTGGGGGGGTGACACTGAAGCTTTCTTT. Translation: CASSFWGGDTEAFF.

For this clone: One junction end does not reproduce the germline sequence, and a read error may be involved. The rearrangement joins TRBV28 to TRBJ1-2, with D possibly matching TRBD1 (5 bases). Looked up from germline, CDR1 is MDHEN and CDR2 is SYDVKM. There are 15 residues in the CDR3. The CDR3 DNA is TGTGCCAGCAGTACCCCCGGGACGTCATTCTATAGCTACACCTTC. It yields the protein CASSTPGTSFYSYTF.

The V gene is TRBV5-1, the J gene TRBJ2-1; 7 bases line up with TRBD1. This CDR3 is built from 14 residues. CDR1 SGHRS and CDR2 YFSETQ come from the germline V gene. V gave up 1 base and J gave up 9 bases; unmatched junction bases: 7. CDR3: CASSLNGQAGEQFF. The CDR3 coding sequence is TGCGCCAGCAGCTTGAACGGACAGGCCGGTGAGCAGTTCTTC. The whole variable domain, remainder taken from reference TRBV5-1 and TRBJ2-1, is KAGVTQTPRYLIKTRGQQVTLSCSPISGHRSVSWYQQTPGQGLQFLFEYFSETQRNKGNFPGRFSGRQFSNSRSEMNVSTLELGDSALYLCASSLNGQAGEQFFGPGTRLTVL.

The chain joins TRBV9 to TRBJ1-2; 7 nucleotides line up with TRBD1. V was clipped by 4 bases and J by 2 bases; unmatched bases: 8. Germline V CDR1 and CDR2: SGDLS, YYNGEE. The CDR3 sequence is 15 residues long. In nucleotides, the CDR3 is TGTGCCAGCAGCCCACGGACAGGAGGAAACTATGGCTACACCTTC. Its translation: CASSPRTGGNYGYTF.

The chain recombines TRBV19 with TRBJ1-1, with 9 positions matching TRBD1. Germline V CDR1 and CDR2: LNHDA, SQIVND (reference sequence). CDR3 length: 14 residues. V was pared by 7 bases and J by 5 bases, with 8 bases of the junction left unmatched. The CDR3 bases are TGTGCCAGTACCCCGGGACAGGGAAGAACTGAAGCTTTCTTT. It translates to CASTPGQGRTEAFF.

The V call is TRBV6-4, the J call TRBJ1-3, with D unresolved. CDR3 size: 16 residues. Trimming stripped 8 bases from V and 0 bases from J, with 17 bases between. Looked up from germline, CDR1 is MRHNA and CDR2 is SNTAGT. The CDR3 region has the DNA TGTGCCAGCTTAGAGGAGGACCCGAGCTCTGGAAACACCATATATTTT. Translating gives CASLEEDPSSGNTIYF.

The CDR3 coding sequence is TGTGCCAGCAGCTTAATTCCAGGGGGGAACGAGCAGTACTTC. Translation: CASSLIPGGNEQYF. J is TRBJ2-7 and V is TRBV11-2; tentative D call: TRBD1 (7 bases). CDR3 length: 14 amino acids. The V and J ends lost 2 bases and 5 bases respectively, with 13 bases between them. Germline CDR1 SGHAT, CDR2 FQNNGV.

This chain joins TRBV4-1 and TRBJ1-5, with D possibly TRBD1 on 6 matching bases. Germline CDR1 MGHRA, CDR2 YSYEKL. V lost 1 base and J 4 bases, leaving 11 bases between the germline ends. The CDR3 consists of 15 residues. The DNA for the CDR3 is TGCGCCAGCAGCCAAGTGGGGACAAGAAATCAGCCCCAGCATTTT. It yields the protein CASSQVGTRNQPQHF.

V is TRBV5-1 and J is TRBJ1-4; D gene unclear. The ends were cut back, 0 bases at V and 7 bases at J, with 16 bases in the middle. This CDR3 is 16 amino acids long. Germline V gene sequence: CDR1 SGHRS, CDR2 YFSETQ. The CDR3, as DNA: TGCGCCAGCAGCTTGGGATTTGGGTACGCGGTTGAAAAACTGTTTTTT. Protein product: CASSLGFGYAVEKLFF.

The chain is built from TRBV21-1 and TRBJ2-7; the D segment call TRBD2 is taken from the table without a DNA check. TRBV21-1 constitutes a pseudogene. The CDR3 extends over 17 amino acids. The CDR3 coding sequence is TGTGCCAGCAGCAAAGCCTCTAATAGTCTAGCGGCCTACGAGCAGTACTTC. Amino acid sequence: CASSKASNSLAAYEQYF.

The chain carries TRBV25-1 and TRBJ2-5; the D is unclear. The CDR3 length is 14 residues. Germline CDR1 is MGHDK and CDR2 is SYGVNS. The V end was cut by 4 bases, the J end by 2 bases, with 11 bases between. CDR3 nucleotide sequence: TGTGCCAGCAGTGGCAGGTTATTTCAAGAGACCCAGTACTTC. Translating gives CASSGRLFQETQYF. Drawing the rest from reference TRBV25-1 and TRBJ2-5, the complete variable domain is EADIYQTPRYLVIGTGKKITLECSQTMGHDKMYWYQQDPGMELHLIHYSYGVNSTEKGDLSSESTVSRIRTEHFPLTLESARPSHTSQYLCASSGRLFQETQYFGPGTRLLVL.

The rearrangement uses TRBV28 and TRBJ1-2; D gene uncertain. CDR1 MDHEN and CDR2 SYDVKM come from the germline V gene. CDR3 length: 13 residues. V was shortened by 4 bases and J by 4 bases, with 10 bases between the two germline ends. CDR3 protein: CASSSRAGYGYTF. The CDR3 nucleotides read TGTGCCAGCAGTTCTCGGGCAGGCTATGGCTACACCTTC.

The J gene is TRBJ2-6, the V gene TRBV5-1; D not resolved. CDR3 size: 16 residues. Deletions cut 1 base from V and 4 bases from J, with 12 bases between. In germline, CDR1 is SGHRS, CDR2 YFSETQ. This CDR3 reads CASSLTISSGANVLTF. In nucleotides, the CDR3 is TGCGCCAGCAGCTTGACCATATCGTCCGGGGCCAACGTCCTGACTTTC. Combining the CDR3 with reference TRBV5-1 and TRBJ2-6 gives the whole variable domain KAGVTQTPRYLIKTRGQQVTLSCSPISGHRSVSWYQQTPGQGLQFLFEYFSETQRNKGNFPGRFSGRQFSNSRSEMNVSTLELGDSALYLCASSLTISSGANVLTFGAGSRLTVL.

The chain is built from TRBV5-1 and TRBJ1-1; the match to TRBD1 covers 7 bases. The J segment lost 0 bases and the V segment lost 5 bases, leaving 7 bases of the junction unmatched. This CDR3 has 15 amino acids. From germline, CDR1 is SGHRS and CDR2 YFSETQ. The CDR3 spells CASRGTAGMNTEAFF. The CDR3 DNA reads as TGCGCCAGCAGGGGGACAGCTGGGATGAACACTGAAGCTTTCTTT. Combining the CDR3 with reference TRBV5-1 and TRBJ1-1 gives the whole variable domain KAGVTQTPRYLIKTRGQQVTLSCSPISGHRSVSWYQQTPGQGLQFLFEYFSETQRNKGNFPGRFSGRQFSNSRSEMNVSTLELGDSALYLCASRGTAGMNTEAFFGQGTRLTVV.

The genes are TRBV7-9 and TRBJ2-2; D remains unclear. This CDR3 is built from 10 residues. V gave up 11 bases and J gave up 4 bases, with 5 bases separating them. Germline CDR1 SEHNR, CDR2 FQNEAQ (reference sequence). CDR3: CAGFTGELFF. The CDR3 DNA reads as TGTGCCGGATTCACCGGGGAGCTGTTTTTT.

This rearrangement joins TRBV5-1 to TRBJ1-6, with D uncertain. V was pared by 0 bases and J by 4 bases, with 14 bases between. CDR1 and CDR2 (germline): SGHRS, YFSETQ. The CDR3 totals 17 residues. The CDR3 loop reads CASSLGPTGSYNSPLHF. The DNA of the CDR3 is TGCGCCAGCAGCTTGGGACCAACCGGGTCTTATAATTCACCCCTCCACTTT.

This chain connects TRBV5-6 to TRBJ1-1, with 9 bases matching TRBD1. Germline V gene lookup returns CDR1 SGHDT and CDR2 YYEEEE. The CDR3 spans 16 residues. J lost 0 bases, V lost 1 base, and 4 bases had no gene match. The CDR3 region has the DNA TGTGCCAGCAGCTTGAACAGGGGGCTGGTGAACACTGAAGCTTTCTTT. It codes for CASSLNRGLVNTEAFF.

The CDR3 is CAITDRERNTDTQYF. CDR3 nucleotides: TGTGCCATCACCGACAGAGAAAGAAACACAGATACGCAGTATTTT. This rearrangement joins TRBV10-3 to TRBJ2-3; tentatively, D is TRBD1 (5 bases). The CDR3 length is 15 residues. Germline V gene data show CDR1 as ENHRY and CDR2 as SYGVKD. The V gene lost 7 bases and the J gene lost 2 bases, with 16 bases spanning the gap.

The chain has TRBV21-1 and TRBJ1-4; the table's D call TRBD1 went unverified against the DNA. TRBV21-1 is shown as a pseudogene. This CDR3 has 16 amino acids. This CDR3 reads CASHTADTGHEEKLFF. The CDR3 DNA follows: TGTGCCAGCCACACAGCTGATACAGGGCACGAGGAAAAACTGTTTTTT.

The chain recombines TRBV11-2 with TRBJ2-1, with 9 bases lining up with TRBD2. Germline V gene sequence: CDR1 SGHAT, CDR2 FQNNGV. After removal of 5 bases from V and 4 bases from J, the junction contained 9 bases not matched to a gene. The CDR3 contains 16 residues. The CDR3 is CASSPLTSGVYNEQFF. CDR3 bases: TGTGCCAGCAGCCCACTGACTAGCGGAGTTTACAATGAGCAGTTCTTC.

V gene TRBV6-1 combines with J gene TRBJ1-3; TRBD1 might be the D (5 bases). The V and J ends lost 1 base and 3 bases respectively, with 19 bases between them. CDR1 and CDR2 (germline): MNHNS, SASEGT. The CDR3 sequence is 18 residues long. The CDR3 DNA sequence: TGTGCCAGCAGTGAAGATGTAGGACGAAGGGGATTTGGAAACACCATATATTTT. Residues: CASSEDVGRRGFGNTIYF.

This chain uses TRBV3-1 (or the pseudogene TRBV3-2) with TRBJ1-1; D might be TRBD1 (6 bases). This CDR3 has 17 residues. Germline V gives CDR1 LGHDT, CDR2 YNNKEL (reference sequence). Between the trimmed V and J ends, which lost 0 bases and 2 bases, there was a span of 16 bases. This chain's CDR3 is CASSQEGSRGRNTEAFF. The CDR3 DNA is TGTGCCAGCAGCCAAGAAGGATCGCGGGGGCGCAACACTGAAGCTTTCTTT.

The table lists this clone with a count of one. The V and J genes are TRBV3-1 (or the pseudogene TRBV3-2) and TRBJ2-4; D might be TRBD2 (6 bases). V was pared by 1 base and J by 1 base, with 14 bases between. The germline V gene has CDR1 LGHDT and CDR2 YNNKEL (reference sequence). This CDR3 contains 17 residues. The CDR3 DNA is TGTGCCAGCAGCCAAGCGGACTACGGGATGGCCAAAAACATTCAGTACTTC. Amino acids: CASSQADYGMAKNIQYF.

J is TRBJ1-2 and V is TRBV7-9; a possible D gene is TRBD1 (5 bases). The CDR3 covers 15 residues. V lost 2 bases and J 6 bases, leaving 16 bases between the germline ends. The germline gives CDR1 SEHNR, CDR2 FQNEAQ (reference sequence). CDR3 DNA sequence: TGTGCCAGCAGCTTAAGCCAGGGCCTCCCGGATGGCTACACCTTC. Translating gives CASSLSQGLPDGYTF. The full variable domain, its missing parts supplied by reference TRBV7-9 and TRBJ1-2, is DTGVSQNPRHKITKRGQNVTFRCDPISEHNRLYWYRQTLGQGPEFLTYFQNEAQLEKSRLLSDRFSAERPKGSFSTLEIQRTEQGDSAMYLCASSLSQGLPDGYTFGSGTRLTVV.

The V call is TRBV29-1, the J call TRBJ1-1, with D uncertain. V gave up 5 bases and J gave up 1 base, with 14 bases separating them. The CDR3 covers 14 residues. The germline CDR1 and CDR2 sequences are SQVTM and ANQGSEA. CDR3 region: CSVTPTGGNTEAFF. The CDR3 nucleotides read TGCAGCGTTACCCCAACGGGAGGGAACACTGAAGCTTTCTTT. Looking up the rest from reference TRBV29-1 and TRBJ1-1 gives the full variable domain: SAVISQKPSRDICQRGTSLTIQCQVDSQVTMMFWYRQQPGQSLTLIATANQGSEATYESGFVIDKFPISRPNLTFSTLTVSNMSPEDSSIYLCSVTPTGGNTEAFFGQGTRLTVV.